These T cell receptor beta chains were read from a single sample in a study of CD8 T cells in ankylosing spondylitis. TCRdb fed the 5' RACE reads into MiXCR, producing one record per CDR3 protein. The sample includes about 360,000 distinct CDR3 sequences, 20% to 25% of them seen just once. Sequenced material: blood, either unsorted or a sorted T cell fraction (not recorded which). These receptors originate from a male donor with ankylosing spondylitis or in good health (not recorded which). CDR3s include the opening cysteine and the closing phenylalanine or tryptophan. The D gene is left open where the match is weak. A clone size is listed for some rows: how often the clone was seen (once, few, many), or a class if it is expanded.

j_call clone_size d_call v_call cdr3_aa cdr3_nt
TRBJ2-5 . TRBD1 TRBV10-1 CASGRTGEETQYF TGCGCCAGCGGTCGGACAGGGGAAGAGACCCAGTACTTC
TRBJ2-7 . . TRBV7-6 CASSLESRYYEQYF TGTGCCAGCAGCTTAGAATCTCGGTACTACGAGCAGTACTTC
TRBJ2-5 . TRBD2 TRBV6-2/TRBV6-3 CASSYPTGTSGGARIETQYF TGTGCCAGCAGTTACCCTACCGGGACTAGCGGGGGGGCCAGGATCGAGACCCAGTACTTC
TRBJ2-5 . . TRBV7-8 CASSPRDIQRETQYF TGTGCCAGCAGCCCCCGGGACATCCAGCGGGAGACCCAGTACTTC
TRBJ1-2 . . TRBV7-9 CASSLVGSYGYTF TGTGCCAGCAGCTTAGTCGGCAGCTATGGCTACACCTTC
TRBJ2-7 . TRBD1 TRBV5-5 CASSLTGDGEQYF TGTGCCAGCAGCTTGACAGGGGACGGCGAGCAGTACTTC
TRBJ2-3 . . TRBV15 CATGEGPPSTDTQYF TGTGCCACCGGAGAGGGACCCCCTAGCACAGATACGCAGTATTTT
TRBJ2-5 . TRBD2 TRBV7-2 CASSLGGTSGETQYF TGTGCCAGCAGCTTAGGGGGGACTAGCGGGGAGACCCAGTACTTC
TRBJ2-5 . . TRBV4-1 CASSQDNVGQKETQYF TGCGCCAGCAGCCAAGATAACGTCGGGCAGAAAGAGACCCAGTACTTC
TRBJ2-5 few TRBD2 TRBV11-2 CASSLGLAGGPQETQYF TGTGCCAGCAGCTTAGGTCTAGCGGGGGGGCCCCAAGAGACCCAGTACTTC
TRBJ2-7 . . TRBV25-1 CASSEWSGPTSYEQYF TGTGCCAGCAGTGAATGGTCAGGGCCCACCTCCTACGAGCAGTACTTC
TRBJ2-1 few . TRBV6-1 CASSALGRNNEQFF TGTGCCAGCAGTGCCCTTGGGCGGAACAATGAGCAGTTCTTC
TRBJ2-7 few . TRBV20-1 CSAREPLRSQSSYEQYF TGCAGTGCTAGAGAGCCTCTGAGAAGTCAGAGCTCCTACGAGCAGTACTTC
TRBJ2-7 . . TRBV29-1 CSVTSGHSYEQYF TGCAGCGTTACATCCGGACATTCCTACGAGCAGTACTTC
TRBJ2-1 . . TRBV4-1 CASSQEGLPSSYNEQFF TGCGCCAGCAGCCAAGAAGGACTCCCGAGCTCCTACAATGAGCAGTTCTTC
TRBJ2-1 few . TRBV20-1 CSARGAGASEQFF TGCAGTGCTAGGGGGGCTGGGGCGAGTGAGCAGTTCTTC
TRBJ1-2 . . TRBV27 CASSLSGGYYGYTF TGTGCCAGCAGTTTATCGGGGGGTTACTATGGCTACACCTTC
TRBJ1-2 . . TRBV10-3 CATGDGTHSYGYTF TGTGCCACCGGGGATGGCACCCACTCCTATGGCTACACCTTC
TRBJ2-7 . . TRBV7-9 CASSPSRGYSYEQYF TGTGCCAGCAGCCCGAGTCGGGGGTACTCCTACGAGCAGTACTTC
TRBJ2-1 . . TRBV10-2 CASSDQGGPSYNEQFF TGCGCCAGCAGCGATCAGGGGGGGCCCTCCTACAATGAGCAGTTCTTC
TRBJ2-1 few . TRBV4-1 CASSQGGGDLSSYNEQFF TGCGCCAGCAGCCAAGGGGGTGGGGACCTAAGCTCCTACAATGAGCAGTTCTTC
TRBJ2-1 . TRBD2 TRBV29-1 CSADGGLAGASSYNEQFF TGCAGCGCCGATGGGGGACTAGCGGGGGCTAGCTCCTACAATGAGCAGTTCTTC
TRBJ2-7 . . TRBV10-3 CAVGRTEHAYEQYF TGTGCCGTGGGGCGGACGGAGCACGCCTACGAGCAGTACTTC
TRBJ2-5 . . TRBV5-1 CASSLGLSTPETQYF TGCGCCAGCAGCTTGGGACTCTCGACCCCAGAGACCCAGTACTTC
TRBJ2-2 many TRBD1 TRBV29-1 CSGDSPNTGELFF TGCAGTGGGGACAGCCCTAACACCGGGGAGCTGTTTTTT
TRBJ2-2 few . TRBV5-7 CASSLLGLLLGGELFF TGTGCCAGCAGCTTGCTGGGACTCCTTTTGGGCGGGGAGCTGTTTTTT
TRBJ2-5 few . TRBV12-3/TRBV12-4 CASSLGPPVTQYF TGTGCCAGCAGCCTGGGGCCCCCCGTGACCCAGTACTTC
TRBJ2-7 few . TRBV6-1 CASRLEITSYEQYF TGTGCCAGCAGGTTGGAGATAACCTCCTACGAGCAGTACTTC
TRBJ2-7 few . TRBV29-1 CSVEAQQGMTYEQYF TGCAGCGTTGAAGCTCAGCAGGGGATGACCTACGAGCAGTACTTC
TRBJ2-7 few TRBD1 TRBV10-1 CASSARQGSHEQYF TGCGCCAGCAGCGCTCGACAGGGGAGCCACGAGCAGTACTTC
TRBJ2-5 . . TRBV20-1 CSAREESGMETQYF TGCAGTGCTAGAGAGGAGTCAGGGATGGAGACCCAGTACTTC
TRBJ2-5 . . TRBV4-1 CASSHFHGSQETQYF TGCGCCAGCAGCCATTTCCACGGGTCCCAAGAGACCCAGTACTTC
TRBJ2-3 . . TRBV2 CASSEMYYHQDTQYF TGTGCCAGCAGTGAAATGTACTACCATCAAGATACGCAGTATTTT
TRBJ2-7 few . TRBV21-1 CASDLPGTYEQYF TGTGCCAGCGATCTGCCGGGTACCTACGAGCAGTACTTC
TRBJ2-5 once . TRBV27 CASGPGNPEETQYF TGTGCCAGCGGCCCCGGTAACCCCGAAGAGACCCAGTACTTC
TRBJ2-1 . TRBD2 TRBV15 CATSSGGGPYNEQFF TGTGCCACCAGCTCTGGCGGGGGACCCTACAATGAGCAGTTCTTC
TRBJ2-3 few . TRBV12-3/TRBV12-4 CASRSGGFSDTQYF TGTGCCAGCAGATCCGGAGGGTTTTCGGATACGCAGTATTTT
TRBJ2-7 . . TRBV3-1 CASSQPYRSSYEQYF TGTGCCAGCAGCCAGCCCTATCGATCCTCCTACGAGCAGTACTTC
TRBJ2-2 . . TRBV12-3/TRBV12-4 CASSLRDATGELFF TGTGCCAGCAGCCTCCGGGACGCCACCGGGGAGCTGTTTTTT
TRBJ2-3 few . TRBV12-3/TRBV12-4 CASSFGVVGTDTQYF TGTGCCAGCAGTTTCGGGGTCGTGGGCACAGATACGCAGTATTTT
TRBJ2-1 . TRBD2 TRBV27 CASTTLAGDYNEQFF TGTGCCAGCACCACTCTAGCGGGGGATTACAATGAGCAGTTCTTC